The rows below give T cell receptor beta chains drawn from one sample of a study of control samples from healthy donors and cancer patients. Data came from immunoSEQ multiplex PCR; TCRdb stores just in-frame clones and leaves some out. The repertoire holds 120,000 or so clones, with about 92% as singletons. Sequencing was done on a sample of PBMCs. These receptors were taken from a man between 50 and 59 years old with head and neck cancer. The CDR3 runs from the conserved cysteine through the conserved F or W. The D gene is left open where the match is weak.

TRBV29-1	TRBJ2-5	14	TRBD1	TGCAGCGGAGCACAGGGGGCGGGTCAAGAGACCCAGTACTTC	CSGAQGAGQETQYF
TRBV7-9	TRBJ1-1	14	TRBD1	TGTGCCAGCAGCCGGGACAGGGTTAAGTCTAGAGCTTTCTTT	CASSRDRVKSRAFF
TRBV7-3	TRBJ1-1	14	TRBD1	TGTGCCAGCAGCTTAGGGACAGGGAACACTGAAGCTTTCTTT	CASSLGTGNTEAFF
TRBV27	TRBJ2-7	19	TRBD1	TGTGCCAGCAGTTTATTAGGACAGGGCCGACTTTTTGGGGTCGGGGAGCAGTACTTC	CASSLLGQGRLFGVGEQYF
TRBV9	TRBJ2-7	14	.	TGTGCCAGCAGCGCGACAGGAGGATCGGACGAGCAGTACTTC	CASSATGGSDEQYF
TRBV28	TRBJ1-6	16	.	TGTGCCAGCGGACAACTGGGCGGGGCGGATAATTCACCCCTCCACTTT	CASGQLGGADNSPLHF
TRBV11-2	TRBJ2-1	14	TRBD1	TGTGCCAGCAGCATTAGACAGGGGACAGGCGAGCAGTTCTTC	CASSIRQGTGEQFF
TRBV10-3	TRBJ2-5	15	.	TGTGCCATCAGTGGAGAGGGGGGGCATCTAGAGACCCAGTACTTC	CAISGEGGHLETQYF
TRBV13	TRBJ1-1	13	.	TGTGCCAGCAGCCACCGGGACATCACTGAAGCTTTCTTT	CASSHRDITEAFF
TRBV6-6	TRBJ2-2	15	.	TGTGCCAGCAGTTACTCAAAGGCGGGGCTGGGGGAGCTGTTTTTT	CASSYSKAGLGELFF
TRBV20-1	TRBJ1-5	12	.	TGCAGTGCTACTGACGCCGATCAGCCCCAGCATTTT	CSATDADQPQHF
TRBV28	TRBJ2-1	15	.	TGTGCCAGCAGTTTATGGGCAGCCAGATACAATGAGCAGTTCTTC	CASSLWAARYNEQFF
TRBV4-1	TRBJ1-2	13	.	TGCGCCAGTAAAAGGGCCCCTAACTATGGCTACACCTTC	CASKRAPNYGYTF
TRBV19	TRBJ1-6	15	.	TGTGCCAGTAGTATCGGGGGAACCTATAATTCACCCCTCCACTTT	CASSIGGTYNSPLHF
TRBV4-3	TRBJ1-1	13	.	TGCGCCAGCAGCCAAGTTCGGAACACTGAAGCTTTCTTT	CASSQVRNTEAFF
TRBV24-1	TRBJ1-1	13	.	TGTGCCACCAGTGCCCCGGGGGCCCCTGAAGCTTTCTTT	CATSAPGAPEAFF